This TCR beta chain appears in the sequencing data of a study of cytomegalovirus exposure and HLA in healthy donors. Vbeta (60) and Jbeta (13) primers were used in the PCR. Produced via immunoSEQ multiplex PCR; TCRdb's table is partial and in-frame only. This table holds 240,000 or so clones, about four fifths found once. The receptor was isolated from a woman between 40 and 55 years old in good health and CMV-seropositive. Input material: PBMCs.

The CDR3: CASSTGQGITLHF. The DNA of the CDR3 is TGTGCCAGCTCTACGGGACAGGGGATCACCCTCCACTTT. This chain joins TRBV18 and TRBJ1-6; TRBD1 aligns across 10 bases. The ends lost 6 bases at V and 14 bases at J; junction bases unmatched: 7. The CDR3 is 13 amino acids. The germline V gene encodes CDR1 KGHSH and CDR2 LQKENI.